This is a list of T cell receptor beta chains from one sample in a study of cytomegalovirus exposure and HLA in healthy donors. The repertoire was sequenced with immunoSEQ multiplex PCR; TCRdb's copy has only in-frame clones and lacks some. Of 140,000 to 150,000 clones in the sample, about 82% were seen once. The sample comprised PBMCs. These receptor sequences come from a male donor in good health and CMV-seronegative. Each CDR3 is given with its conserved first and last residue. D genes are given only for firm matches. The size of a clone is reported for some rows only, either as once, few or many, or as a class for expanded clones.

>TRBV21-1|-|TRBJ2-3|-
TGTGCCAGCAGCAATGAGTGCGTGGGGGCCCGAGAGGCAGATACGCAGTATTTT
CASSNECVGAREADTQYF
>TRBV27|TRBD2|TRBJ2-1|-
TGTGCCAGCAGGCCAGCGGGATATGATGAGCAGTTCTTC
CASRPAGYDEQFF
>TRBV21-1|-|TRBJ2-1|-
TGTGCCAGCAGCAAGATTTACGGGACAGGTTACAATGAGCAGTTCTTC
CASSKIYGTGYNEQFF
>TRBV7-3|TRBD2|TRBJ2-7|once
TGTGCCAGCAGCTCCCCTCCGACTAGCGATGTCCACGAGCAGTACTTC
CASSSPPTSDVHEQYF
>TRBV6-5|-|TRBJ1-2|-
TGTGCCAGCAGCTACAGGGAGAATAACTATGGCTACACCTTC
CASSYRENNYGYTF
>TRBV7-2|-|TRBJ2-7|-
TGTGCCAGCAGCTTAACAGGGTTGGAGCAGTACTTC
CASSLTGLEQYF
>TRBV29-1|TRBD1|TRBJ2-1|-
TGCAGCGTGAGGGGACAGGGGTACAATGAGCAGTTCTTC
CSVRGQGYNEQFF
>TRBV15|-|TRBJ2-1|-
TGTGCCACCAGCAGAGAAGCGGGCGGAAGTTTCTACAATGAGCAGTTCTTC
CATSREAGGSFYNEQFF
>TRBV29-1|TRBD1|TRBJ2-1|-
TGCAGCGTAAGGGACAGCGAGCAGTTCTTC
CSVRDSEQFF
>TRBV5-1|TRBD1|TRBJ1-4|-
TGCGCCAGCAGCTTGGGAGGGGGCGAAAAACTGTTTTTT
CASSLGGGEKLFF
>TRBV5-4|TRBD2|TRBJ2-4|-
TGTGCCAGCAGCTTGGAGACTAGCGGGAGAAACATTCAGTACTTC
CASSLETSGRNIQYF
>TRBV28|-|TRBJ2-7|-
TGTGCCAGCAGTTCGACTAGGAGAGAGCAGTACTTC
CASSSTRREQYF
>TRBV20-1|-|TRBJ2-1|few
TGCAGTGCTGGGAGTTACAATGAGCAGTTCTTC
CSAGSYNEQFF
>TRBV21-1|-|TRBJ1-1|-
TGTGCCAGCAGGCCGGGACAGATGAACACTGAAGCTTTCTTT
CASRPGQMNTEAFF
>TRBV4-1|-|TRBJ2-7|-
TGCGCCAGCAGCCATGCCCCGGGACACGCCTACGAGCAGTACTTC
CASSHAPGHAYEQYF
>TRBV4-1|TRBD2|TRBJ2-7|-
TGCGCCAGCAGCCAAGGGCTAGCGGGAGTCTCCTACGAGCAGTACTTC
CASSQGLAGVSYEQYF
>TRBV2|TRBD2|TRBJ2-1|-
TGTGCCAGCAGTGACCTACTAGCGGGAGGGCCTTATGAGCAGTTCTTC
CASSDLLAGGPYEQFF
>TRBV29-1|-|TRBJ2-5|-
TGCAGCGTTGAAGTCCCGGGAGACATCCAAGAGACCCAGTACTTC
CSVEVPGDIQETQYF
>TRBV15|-|TRBJ2-1|few
TGTGCCACCAGCAGAGAGTCGTACAGGGCTTACAATGAGCAGTTCTTC
CATSRESYRAYNEQFF
>TRBV19|-|TRBJ2-7|-
TGTGCCAGTAGTATAGTTCCACCCTCGAGCGAGCAGTACTTC
CASSIVPPSSEQYF
>TRBV19|TRBD1|TRBJ2-5|-
TGTGCCAGTAGTCCGGGACAGTGGGCCCCTTTGGCCCAGTACTTC
CASSPGQWAPLAQYF
>TRBV7-3|TRBD2|TRBJ2-7|few
TGTGCCAGCAGCTTCACGGGGGGTCTCGACTACGAGCAGTACTTC
CASSFTGGLDYEQYF
>TRBV7-2|TRBD2|TRBJ2-1|-
TGTGCCAGCAGCCCAACTAGCGGGGGGGCCAACCTCTACAATGAGCAGTTCTTC
CASSPTSGGANLYNEQFF
>TRBV5-6|-|TRBJ1-1|-
TGTGCCAGCAGCTTGGAAACAGGGTTGCAGAACACTGAAGCTTTCTTT
CASSLETGLQNTEAFF
>TRBV5-8|TRBD1|TRBJ1-2|-
TGTGCCAGCAGCTTCCACCTACAGGGGTTCTATGGCTACACCTTC
CASSFHLQGFYGYTF
>TRBV7-3|TRBD1|TRBJ1-2|-
TGTGCCAGCAGCCCGGGACAGGGTCGCGGTGGCTACACCTTC
CASSPGQGRGGYTF
>TRBV9|TRBD1|TRBJ1-1|-
TGTGCCAGCAGTGACCCGGGACAGAGAACCAACACTGAAGCTTTCTTT
CASSDPGQRTNTEAFF
>TRBV7-2|-|TRBJ2-3|few
TGTGCCAGCAGCCGCTACGGGGGGCACACAGATACGCAGTATTTT
CASSRYGGHTDTQYF
>TRBV25-1|TRBD1|TRBJ2-7|-
TGTGCCAGCAGTCGGACAGGTTTGGGCTACGAGCAGTACTTC
CASSRTGLGYEQYF
>TRBV9|-|TRBJ2-7|-
TGTGCCAGCAGCGACAATATGGAAACAGGGCTCTACGAGCAGTACTTC
CASSDNMETGLYEQYF
>TRBV19|-|TRBJ2-1|-
TGTGCCAGTAGCCTAATCTTGAGCTCCTACAATGAGCAGTTCTTC
CASSLILSSYNEQFF
>TRBV30|-|TRBJ1-4|-
TGTGCCTGGAGGGCGGGTAATCGGGGAGCTAATGAAAAACTGTTTTTT
CAWRAGNRGANEKLFF
>TRBV9|TRBD2|TRBJ2-3|-
TGTGCCAGCAGCGTAGGAGCGGGAGGTTACACAGATACGCAGTATTTT
CASSVGAGGYTDTQYF
>TRBV11-3|TRBD1|TRBJ2-2|-
TGTGCCAGCCAGCTTAGCCCGGGGACAGGGGGATATTCGCTCGGGGAGCTGTTTTTT
CASQLSPGTGGYSLGELFF
>TRBV7-9|-|TRBJ1-1|-
TGTGCCAGCAGCTTTGGGGGGTCTACTGAAGCTTTCTTT
CASSFGGSTEAFF
>TRBV7-2|TRBD2|TRBJ2-1|-
TGTGCCAGCAGCCTACAGTGGGGGACTAGCGGGGCCCATGAGCAGTTCTTC
CASSLQWGTSGAHEQFF
>TRBV7-9|TRBD1|TRBJ2-1|-
TGTGCCAGCAGCTACCCCGGGACAGCGCAGTTCTTC
CASSYPGTAQFF
>TRBV4-3|TRBD2|TRBJ2-7|-
TGCGCCAGCAGCCAACTGGACACACTAGCGGGAGGGCAACGGCAGTACTTC
CASSQLDTLAGGQRQYF
>TRBV9|-|TRBJ1-2|-
TGTGCCAGCAGCCCCGAAAACGGGAGGAGGGGCTACACCTTC
CASSPENGRRGYTF